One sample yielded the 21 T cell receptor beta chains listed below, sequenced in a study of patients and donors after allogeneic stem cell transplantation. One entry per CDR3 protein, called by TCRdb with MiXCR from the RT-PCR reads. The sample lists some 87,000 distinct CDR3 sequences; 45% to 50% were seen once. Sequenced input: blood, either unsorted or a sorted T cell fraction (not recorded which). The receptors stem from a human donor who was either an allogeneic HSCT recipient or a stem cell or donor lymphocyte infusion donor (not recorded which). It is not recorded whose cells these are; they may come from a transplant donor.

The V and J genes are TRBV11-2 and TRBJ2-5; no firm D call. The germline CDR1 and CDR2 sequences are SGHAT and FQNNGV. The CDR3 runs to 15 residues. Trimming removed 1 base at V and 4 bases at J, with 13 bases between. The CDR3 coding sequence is TGTGCCAGCAGCTTAGGGCGAAGCGCAGGAGAGACCCAGTACTTC. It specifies CASSLGRSAGETQYF.

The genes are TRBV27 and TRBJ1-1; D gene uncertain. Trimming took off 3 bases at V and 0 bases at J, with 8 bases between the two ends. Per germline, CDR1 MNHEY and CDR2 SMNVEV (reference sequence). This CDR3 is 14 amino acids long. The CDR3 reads CASSLSSLNTEAFF. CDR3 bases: TGTGCCAGCAGTTTGAGCAGCCTGAACACTGAAGCTTTCTTT.

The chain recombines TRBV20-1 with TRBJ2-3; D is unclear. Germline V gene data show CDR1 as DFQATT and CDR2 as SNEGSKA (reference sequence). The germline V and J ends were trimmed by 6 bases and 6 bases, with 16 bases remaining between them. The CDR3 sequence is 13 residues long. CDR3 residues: CSARARHMDTQYF. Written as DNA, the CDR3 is TGCAGTGCGCGAGCTCGACACATGGATACGCAGTATTTT.

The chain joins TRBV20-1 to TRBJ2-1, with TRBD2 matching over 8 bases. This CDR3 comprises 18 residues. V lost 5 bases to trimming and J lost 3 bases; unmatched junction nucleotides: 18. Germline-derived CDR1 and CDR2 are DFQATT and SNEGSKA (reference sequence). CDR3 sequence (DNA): TGCAGTGCTGGAGGGATGACTAGCGCCGGGCGTGGCTACAATGAGCAGTTCTTC. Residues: CSAGGMTSAGRGYNEQFF.

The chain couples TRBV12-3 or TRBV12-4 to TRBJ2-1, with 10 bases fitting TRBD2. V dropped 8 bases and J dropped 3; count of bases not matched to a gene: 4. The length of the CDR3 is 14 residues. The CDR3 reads CASFRTSGYNEQFF. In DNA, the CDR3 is TGTGCCAGCTTCCGGACTAGCGGCTACAATGAGCAGTTCTTC.

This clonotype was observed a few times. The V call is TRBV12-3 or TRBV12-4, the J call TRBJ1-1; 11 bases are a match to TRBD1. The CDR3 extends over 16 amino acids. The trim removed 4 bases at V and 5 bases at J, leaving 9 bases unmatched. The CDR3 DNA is TGTGCCAGCAGTTCCCGGGACAGGGGGAAAAGAACTGAAGCTTTCTTT. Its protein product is CASSSRDRGKRTEAFF.

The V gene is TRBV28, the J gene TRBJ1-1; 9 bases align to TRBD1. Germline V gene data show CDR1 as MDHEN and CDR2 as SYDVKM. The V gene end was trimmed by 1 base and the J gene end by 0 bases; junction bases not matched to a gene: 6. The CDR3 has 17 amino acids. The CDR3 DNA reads TGTGCCAGCAGTTTATCTACAGGGGGCCCTATGAACACTGAAGCTTTCTTT. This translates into CASSLSTGGPMNTEAFF.

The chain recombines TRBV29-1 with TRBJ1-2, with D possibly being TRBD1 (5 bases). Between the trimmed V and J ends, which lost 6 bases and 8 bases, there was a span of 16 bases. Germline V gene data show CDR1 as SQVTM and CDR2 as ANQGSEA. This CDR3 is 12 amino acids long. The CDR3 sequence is CSVAGAGAGYTF. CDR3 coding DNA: TGCAGCGTCGCTGGTGCCGGGGCGGGCTACACCTTC.

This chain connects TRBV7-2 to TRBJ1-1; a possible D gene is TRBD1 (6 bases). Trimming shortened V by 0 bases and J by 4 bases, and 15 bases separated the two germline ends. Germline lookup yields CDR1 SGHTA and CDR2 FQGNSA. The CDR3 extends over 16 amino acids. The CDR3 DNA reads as TGTGCCAGCAGCTTAGCAGTACAGGGAAGGAGCACTGAAGCTTTCTTT. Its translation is CASSLAVQGRSTEAFF.

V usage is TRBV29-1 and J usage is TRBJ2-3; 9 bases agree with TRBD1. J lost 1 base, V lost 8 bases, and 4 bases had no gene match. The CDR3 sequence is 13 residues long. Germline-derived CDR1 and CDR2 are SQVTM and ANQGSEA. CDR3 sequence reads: CSLWTGGTDTQYF. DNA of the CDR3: TGCAGCCTCTGGACAGGGGGCACAGATACGCAGTATTTT.

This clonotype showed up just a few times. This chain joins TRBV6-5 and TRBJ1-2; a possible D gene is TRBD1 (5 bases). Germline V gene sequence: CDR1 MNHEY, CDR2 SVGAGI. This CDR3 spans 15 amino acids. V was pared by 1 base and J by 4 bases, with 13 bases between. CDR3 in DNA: TGTGCCAGCAGTTACTTGGGGGATTCTGGCTATGGCTACACCTTC. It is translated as CASSYLGDSGYGYTF.

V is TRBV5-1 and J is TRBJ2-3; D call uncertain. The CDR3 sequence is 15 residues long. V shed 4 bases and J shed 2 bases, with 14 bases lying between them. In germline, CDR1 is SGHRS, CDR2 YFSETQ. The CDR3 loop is CASSRTGWNTDTQYF. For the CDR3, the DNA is TGCGCCAGCAGCCGGACCGGGTGGAACACAGATACGCAGTATTTT.

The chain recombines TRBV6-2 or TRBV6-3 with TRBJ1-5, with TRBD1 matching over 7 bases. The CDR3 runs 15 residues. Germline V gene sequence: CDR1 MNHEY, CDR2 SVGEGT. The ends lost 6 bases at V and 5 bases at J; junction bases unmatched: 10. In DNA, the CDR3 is TGTGCCAGCAGGTATTGGGACAGCCGCGATCAGCCCCAGCATTTT. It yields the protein CASRYWDSRDQPQHF.

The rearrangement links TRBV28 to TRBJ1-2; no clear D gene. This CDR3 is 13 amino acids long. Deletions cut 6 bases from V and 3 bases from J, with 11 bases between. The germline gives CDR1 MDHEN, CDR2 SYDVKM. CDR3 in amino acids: CASRLPPHYGYTF. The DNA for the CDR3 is TGTGCCAGCAGACTGCCTCCTCACTATGGCTACACCTTC.

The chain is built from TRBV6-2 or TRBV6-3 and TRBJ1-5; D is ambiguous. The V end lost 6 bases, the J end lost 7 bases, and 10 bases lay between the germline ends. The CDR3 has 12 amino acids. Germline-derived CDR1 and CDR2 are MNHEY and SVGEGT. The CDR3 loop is CASRRAGQPQHF. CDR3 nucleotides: TGTGCCAGCAGGCGAGCCGGGCAGCCCCAGCATTTT.

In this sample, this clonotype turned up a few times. CDR3 region: CSVESGTKEAFF. The CDR3 nucleotides read TGCAGCGTTGAAAGTGGGACAAAGGAAGCTTTCTTT. The rearrangement links TRBV29-1 to TRBJ1-1; D might be TRBD1 (6 bases). Germline V lookup: CDR1 SQVTM, CDR2 ANQGSEA. The CDR3 runs to 12 residues. Trimming left V 2 bases short and J 8 bases short, with 12 bases between.

The CDR3 coding sequence is TGTGCCAGCGCCCGGGACATAGACAATGAGCAGTTCTTC. Translating gives CASARDIDNEQFF. The rearrangement joins TRBV27 to TRBJ2-1; maybe TRBD1 (6 bases). This CDR3 contains 13 residues. Germline V gene lookup returns CDR1 MNHEY and CDR2 SMNVEV (reference sequence). Trimming left V 8 bases short and J 5 bases short, with 13 bases between.

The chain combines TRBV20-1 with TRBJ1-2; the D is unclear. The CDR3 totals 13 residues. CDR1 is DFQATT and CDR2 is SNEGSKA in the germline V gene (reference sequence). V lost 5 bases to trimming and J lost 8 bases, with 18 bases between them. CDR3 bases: TGCAGTGCTCGGTCGGAGAGACGCGGAGGCTACACCTTC. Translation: CSARSERRGGYTF.

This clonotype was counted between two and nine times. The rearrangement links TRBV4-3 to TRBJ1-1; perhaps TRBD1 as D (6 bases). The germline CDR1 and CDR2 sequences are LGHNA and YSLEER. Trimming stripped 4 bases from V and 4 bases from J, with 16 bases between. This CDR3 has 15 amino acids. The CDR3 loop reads CASSPDVQGLTEAFF. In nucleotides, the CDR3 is TGCGCCAGCAGCCCCGATGTACAGGGTCTCACTGAAGCTTTCTTT.

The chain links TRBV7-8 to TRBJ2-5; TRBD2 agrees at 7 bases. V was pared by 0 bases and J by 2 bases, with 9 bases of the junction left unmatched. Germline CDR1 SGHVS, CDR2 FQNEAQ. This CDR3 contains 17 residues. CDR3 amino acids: CASSLASPAGLQETQYF. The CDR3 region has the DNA TGTGCCAGCAGCTTAGCTAGTCCAGCGGGACTACAAGAGACCCAGTACTTC.

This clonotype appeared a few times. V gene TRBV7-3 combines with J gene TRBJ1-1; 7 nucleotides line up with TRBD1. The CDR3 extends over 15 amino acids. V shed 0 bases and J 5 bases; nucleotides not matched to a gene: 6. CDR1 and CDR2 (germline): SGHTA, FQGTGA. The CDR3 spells CASSLTGGAWTEAFF. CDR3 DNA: TGTGCCAGCAGCTTAACAGGGGGCGCCTGGACTGAAGCTTTCTTT.